The 2 T cell receptor beta chains below were found in one sample sequenced in a study of blood T cell repertoires in COVID-19. Some clones are missing from TCRdb's copy, which holds only in-frame ones; the method was immunoSEQ multiplex PCR. This table has 250,000 to 350,000 clones, approximately 87% appearing once. The material sequenced was peripheral blood. Receptor source: a woman aged 25 to 45 with COVID-19, enrolled during active disease.

The chain recombines TRBV12-3 or TRBV12-4 with TRBJ1-2; D may be TRBD1 (5 bases). The CDR3 length is 13 residues. Deletions cut 6 bases from V and 3 bases from J, with 11 bases between. The CDR3 nucleotides are TGTGCCAGCAGGGAGGGGACGGACTATGGCTACACCTTC. This translates into CASREGTDYGYTF.

This chain joins TRBV12-3 or TRBV12-4 and TRBJ2-1; D is perhaps TRBD2 (5 bases). The germline V and J ends were trimmed by 8 bases and 3 bases, with 5 bases remaining between them. The CDR3 is made up of 11 amino acids. DNA for the CDR3: TGTGCCAGCGAGGGCTACAATGAGCAGTTCTTC. Protein sequence: CASEGYNEQFF.